The 32 T cell receptor beta chains reported below all come from one sample, sequenced in a study of immune cell composition in non-small cell lung cancer. Clones were sequenced by immunoSEQ multiplex PCR, and TCRdb holds only the in-frame ones, with some missing. The sample records 3,000 or so clones, about 81% being singletons. The same sample was also used in a study of CD4 T cells in lung cancer.

The source material was lung tumor tissue. The receptors were sampled from a human donor with non-small cell lung cancer.

This clone was recorded a few times. The chain carries TRBV7-2 and TRBJ2-7; D remains ambiguous. This CDR3 comprises 12 residues. Per the germline V gene, CDR1 is SGHTA and CDR2 is FQGNSA. V lost 1 base, J lost 6 bases, and 7 bases lay in between. CDR3 bases: TGTGCCAGCAGCTTAGATTCGGGCGAGCAGTACTTC. Translation gives CASSLDSGEQYF. Using reference TRBV7-2 and TRBJ2-7 for the parts outside the CDR3, the full variable domain is GAGVSQSPSNKVTEKGKDVELRCDPISGHTALYWYRQSLGQGLEFLIYFQGNSAPDKSGLPSDRFSAERTGGSVSTLTIQRTQQEDSAVYLCASSLDSGEQYFGPGTRLTVT.

CDR3 in amino acids: CASSSQGGTGELFF. The CDR3 nucleotides are TGTGCCAGCAGTTCACAGGGTGGCACCGGGGAGCTGTTTTTT. The chain recombines TRBV28 with TRBJ2-2; tentatively, D is TRBD1 (6 bases). V shed 4 bases and J shed 4 bases, with 10 bases lying between them. Germline values: CDR1 MDHEN, CDR2 SYDVKM. CDR3 length: 14 residues.

This clone was picked up a small number of times. This rearrangement joins TRBV5-6 to TRBJ2-1, with TRBD1 identical over 7 bases. J gave up 9 bases and V 3 bases, and 6 bases lay outside the gene matches. The CDR3 has 13 amino acids. Per the germline V gene, CDR1 is SGHDT and CDR2 is YYEEEE. The CDR3 DNA reads TGTGCCAGCAGCTCCCAGGGGGTTAGTGAGCAGTTCTTC. Its translation: CASSSQGVSEQFF.

In DNA form, the CDR3 reads TGTGCCAGCAGCGATGGGACTAGCGGGAGGGCAATCAATGAGCAGTTCTTC. Amino acids: CASSDGTSGRAINEQFF. This chain uses TRBV5-4 with TRBJ2-1; TRBD2 agrees at 16 bases. Unmatched junction bases numbered 7, after V lost 4 bases and J lost 6 bases. The length of the CDR3 is 17 residues. The germline V gene has CDR1 SGHNT and CDR2 YYREEE (reference sequence). Complete variable domain (other parts from reference TRBV5-4 and TRBJ2-1): ETGVTQSPTHLIKTRGQQVTLRCSSQSGHNTVSWYQQALGQGPQFIFQYYREEENGRGNFPPRFSGLQFPNYSSELNVNALELDDSALYLCASSDGTSGRAINEQFFGPGTRLTVL.

The rearrangement joins TRBV7-9 to TRBJ2-3, with no clear D. This CDR3 region has 12 residues. The germline V gene has CDR1 SEHNR and CDR2 FQNEAQ (reference sequence). Trimming shortened V by 4 bases and J by 13 bases, and 15 bases separated the two germline ends. CDR3 residues: CASSSQGFEEYF. CDR3 coding DNA: TGTGCCAGCAGCTCCCAAGGCTTCGAGGAGTATTTT.

The CDR3 sequence is CSVVQGAREQYF. Here the CDR3 DNA reads TGCAGCGTTGTACAGGGGGCCCGCGAGCAGTACTTC. This chain joins TRBV29-1 and TRBJ2-7; 9 nucleotides line up with TRBD1. Trimming at V came to 4 bases and at J to 6 bases, leaving 4 bases not matched to a gene. The CDR3 has 12 amino acids. From germline, CDR1 is SQVTM and CDR2 ANQGSEA.

V usage is TRBV11-2 and J usage is TRBJ2-4; no firm D call. This CDR3 comprises 12 residues. CDR1 and CDR2 from the germline V gene are SGHAT and FQNNGV. Trimming removed 1 base at V and 9 bases at J, with 7 bases between. DNA of the CDR3: TGTGCCAGCAGCTTAGGGAGCGTCATTCAGTACTTC. It codes for CASSLGSVIQYF.

Only a few counts were recorded for this clone. This chain links TRBV4-3 with TRBJ2-6; D is unresolved. Germline V gene data show CDR1 as LGHNA and CDR2 as YSLEER. V shed 1 base and J shed 0 bases, with 4 bases lying between them. The CDR3 runs 15 residues. CDR3 nucleotide sequence: TGCGCCAGCAGCCAAGCAGGCTCTGGGGCCAACGTCCTGACTTTC. It codes for CASSQAGSGANVLTF.

The gene calls are TRBV4-1 and TRBJ2-1; D possibly corresponds to TRBD2 (5 bases). The V end lost 10 bases, the J end lost 0 bases, and 13 bases lay between the germline ends. Germline CDR1 and CDR2: MGHRA and YSYEKL. The CDR3 consists of 14 residues. In nucleotides, the CDR3 is TGCGCCACTAGGGAGACTGACTCCTACAATGAGCAGTTCTTC. This gives the protein CATRETDSYNEQFF.

The CDR3 is CASSRVAGGASSSGANVLTF. CDR3 DNA sequence: TGCGCCAGCAGCCGGGTAGCGGGGGGGGCGTCTAGCTCTGGGGCCAACGTCCTGACTTTC. V usage is TRBV4-3 and J usage is TRBJ2-6, with 11 bases lining up with TRBD2. Germline lookup yields CDR1 LGHNA and CDR2 YSLEER. The ends lost 4 bases at V and 0 bases at J; junction bases unmatched: 11. The CDR3 contains 20 residues.

The V and J genes are TRBV29-1 and TRBJ2-5, with D perhaps matching TRBD2 (6 bases). V shed 4 bases and J shed 7 bases, with 16 bases lying between them. CDR1 and CDR2 from the germline V gene are SQVTM and ANQGSEA. The CDR3 covers 13 residues. The DNA for the CDR3 is TGCAGCGTTGGGGAGGAGGGTATCGGGACCCAGTACTTC. Its translation: CSVGEEGIGTQYF.

With respect to this clone: Within the sample, other DNA sequences also encode this same CDR3. The chain joins TRBV15 to TRBJ1-2; D may be TRBD1 (5 bases). The CDR3 is 15 amino acids. The V and J ends lost 0 bases and 4 bases respectively, with 12 bases between them. The germline V gene has CDR1 LNHNV and CDR2 YYDKDF (reference sequence). The CDR3 sequence is CATSRDSQGSYGYTF. CDR3 nucleotide sequence: TGTGCCACCAGCAGAGATAGCCAGGGCTCCTATGGCTACACCTTC.

This clone was seen a single time. The V gene is TRBV19, the J gene TRBJ2-6; D uncertain. Germline values: CDR1 LNHDA, CDR2 SQIVND (reference sequence). This CDR3 region has 14 residues. V was clipped by 3 bases and J by 1 base, with 4 bases between them. The chain's CDR3 is CASSMLSGANVLTF. Written as DNA, the CDR3 is TGTGCCAGTAGTATGCTATCTGGGGCCAACGTCCTGACTTTC.

This clone was seen once. The gene calls are TRBV18 and TRBJ2-2, with TRBD1 identical over 7 bases. The CDR3 length is 15 residues. Germline V gives CDR1 KGHSH, CDR2 LQKENI. V trimming: 5 bases; J trimming: 4 bases; junction bases outside the gene matches: 7. The CDR3 region is CASSTGQAGTGELFF. The CDR3 coding sequence is TGTGCCAGCTCAACAGGACAGGCGGGCACCGGGGAGCTGTTTTTT. The entire variable domain, with the rest obtained from reference TRBV18 and TRBJ2-2, is as follows: NAGVMQNPRHLVRRRGQEARLRCSPMKGHSHVYWYRQLPEEGLKFMVYLQKENIIDESGMPKERFSAEFPKEGPSILRIQQVVRGDSAAYFCASSTGQAGTGELFFGEGSRLTVL.

The chain carries TRBV28 and TRBJ2-7, with TRBD1 matching over 9 bases. V lost 3 bases, J lost 4 bases, and 4 bases stayed unmatched. From germline, CDR1 is MDHEN and CDR2 SYDVKM. This CDR3 contains 14 residues. The CDR3 here is CASSFSGTGYEQYF. The CDR3 DNA follows: TGTGCCAGCAGTTTTTCCGGGACAGGGTACGAGCAGTACTTC.

This rearrangement joins TRBV5-5 to TRBJ1-5; D gene uncertain. Germline CDR1 and CDR2: SGHKS and YYEKEE (reference sequence). The CDR3 has 15 residues. The V end lost 0 bases, the J end lost 2 bases, and 9 bases lay between the germline ends. The CDR3 DNA sequence: TGTGCCAGCAGCTTGGTATGGGGAGGCAATCAGCCCCAGCATTTT. It specifies CASSLVWGGNQPQHF.

The chain couples TRBV4-3 to TRBJ2-1; D not certain. The CDR3 extends over 14 amino acids. V lost 0 bases, J lost 10 bases, and 13 bases lay in between. The germline gives CDR1 LGHNA, CDR2 YSLEER. CDR3 in DNA: TGCGCCAGCAGCCAAGAGGTCGCGACTGGAGAGCAGTTCTTC. This codes for CASSQEVATGEQFF.

This chain joins TRBV5-8 and TRBJ2-2; D uncertain. CDR1 and CDR2 (germline): SGHTS, YDEGEE. Between the trimmed V and J ends, which lost 1 base and 0 bases, there was a span of 10 bases. This CDR3 region has 16 residues. The CDR3 coding sequence is TGTGCCAGCAGCTTGATGGCCCTCTCGAACACCGGGGAGCTGTTTTTT. This codes for CASSLMALSNTGELFF.

This clone was counted a few times. This chain uses TRBV18 with TRBJ1-2, with 10 nucleotides matching TRBD1. Trimming cost V 2 bases and J 4 bases; bases outside gene matches: 4. Germline V gene sequence: CDR1 KGHSH, CDR2 LQKENI. This CDR3 has 15 amino acids. This chain's CDR3 is CASSPGDRGSYGYTF. The DNA for the CDR3 is TGTGCCAGCTCACCAGGGGACAGGGGCTCCTATGGCTACACCTTC.

The V and J genes are TRBV7-2 and TRBJ1-4, with 10 bases fitting TRBD1. CDR3 length equals 16 residues. Per the germline V gene, CDR1 is SGHTA and CDR2 is FQGNSA. The V and J ends lost 2 bases and 10 bases, in that order; junction bases with no gene match: 10. DNA of the CDR3: TGTGCCAGCAGCTTACCCACCGGACAGGGGGTAGGAAAACTGTTTTTT. It is translated as CASSLPTGQGVGKLFF.

V gene TRBV9 combines with J gene TRBJ1-1; no clear D gene. The V and J ends lost 1 base and 6 bases respectively, with 13 bases between them. This CDR3 is 14 amino acids long. Germline V lookup: CDR1 SGDLS, CDR2 YYNGEE. CDR3: CASSVFPVGPEAFF. CDR3 bases: TGTGCCAGCAGCGTATTCCCAGTGGGCCCTGAAGCTTTCTTT.

The chain is built from TRBV6-6 and TRBJ2-7, with 11 positions matching TRBD1. Trimming took 2 bases from V and 5 from J; bases not matched to a gene: 5. CDR1 is MNHNY, CDR2 SVGAGI, per germline (reference sequence). This CDR3 has 15 residues. For the CDR3, the DNA is TGTGCCAGCAGTTACCCCCGGGGACAGGGGGACGAGCAGTACTTC. This encodes CASSYPRGQGDEQYF.

The genes are TRBV15 and TRBJ2-7; D possibly corresponds to TRBD1 (6 bases). V lost 1 base and J 6 bases, leaving 10 bases between the germline ends. The germline V gene has CDR1 LNHNV and CDR2 YYDKDF (reference sequence). This CDR3 contains 13 residues. The chain's CDR3 is CATSRGNRVEQYF. CDR3 sequence (DNA): TGTGCCACCAGCAGAGGAAACAGGGTCGAGCAGTACTTC.

This sequence joins TRBV4-3 and TRBJ2-4; TRBD2 agrees at 7 bases. Germline loops: CDR1 LGHNA, CDR2 YSLEER. V dropped 3 bases and J dropped 6; count of bases not matched to a gene: 11. The CDR3 has 16 residues. CDR3 protein: CASSQGGEGPRNIQYF. CDR3 sequence (DNA): TGCGCCAGCAGCCAGGGCGGGGAGGGCCCTCGAAACATTCAGTACTTC.

V gene TRBV11-1 combines with J gene TRBJ2-1, with unresolved D. Trimming shortened V by 1 base and J by 1 base, and 8 bases separated the two germline ends. CDR1 and CDR2 from the germline V gene are SGHAT and FQDESV (reference sequence). The CDR3 extends over 15 amino acids. DNA for the CDR3: TGTGCCAGCAGCTTAGGGAGTACGTCCTACAATGAGCAGTTCTTC. Translation gives CASSLGSTSYNEQFF.

Only a few counts were recorded for this clone. This chain links TRBV12-5 with TRBJ2-2, with a tentative D call TRBD2 (6 bases). Germline loops: CDR1 LGHNT, CDR2 FRNRAP. This CDR3 contains 14 residues. V lost 3 bases, J lost 4 bases, and 9 bases lay in between. The CDR3 sequence: CASGLVGGTGELFF. CDR3 sequence (DNA): TGTGCTAGTGGTTTAGTCGGGGGCACCGGGGAGCTGTTTTTT.

Sample share makes this clone hyperexpanded. The rearrangement uses TRBV9 and TRBJ2-7, with TRBD2 identical over 7 bases. V was pared by 4 bases and J by 0 bases, with 4 bases of the junction left unmatched. The CDR3 extends over 14 amino acids. Germline loops: CDR1 SGDLS, CDR2 YYNGEE. CDR3 protein: CASSRSGDSYEQYF. CDR3 DNA sequence: TGTGCCAGCAGCCGGAGCGGGGACTCCTACGAGCAGTACTTC. Looking up the rest from reference TRBV9 and TRBJ2-7 gives the full variable domain: DSGVTQTPKHLITATGQRVTLRCSPRSGDLSVYWYQQSLDQGLQFLIQYYNGEERAKGNILERFSAQQFPDLHSELNLSSLELGDSALYFCASSRSGDSYEQYFGPGTRLTVT.

The chain recombines TRBV30 with TRBJ2-7; 10 bases align to TRBD2. CDR1 and CDR2 from the germline V gene are GTSNPN and SVGIG (reference sequence). The V gene end was trimmed by 2 bases and the J gene end by 5 bases; junction bases not matched to a gene: 12. CDR3 length: 16 residues. CDR3 sequence: CAWSSGLAGAQDEQYF. The CDR3 DNA reads as TGTGCCTGGAGTTCTGGCCTAGCGGGAGCCCAGGACGAGCAGTACTTC.

To note about this clone: Germline is not matched at one junction end, which may reflect a read error. This chain connects TRBV7-7 to TRBJ2-7; D is possibly TRBD2 (7 bases). Germline V gives CDR1 SSHAT, CDR2 FNYEAQ (reference sequence). The CDR3 sequence is 14 residues long. CDR3 bases: TGTGCTAGCAGCCGAGGGGGGGGATCCTACGAGCAGTACTTC. The encoded protein is CASSRGGGSYEQYF. Filled out from reference TRBV7-7 and TRBJ2-7, the complete variable domain reads GAGVSQSPRYKVTKRGQDVTLRCDPISSHATLYWYQQALGQGPEFLTYFNYEAQPDKSGLPSDRFSAERPEGSISTLTIQRTEQRDSAMYRCASSRGGGSYEQYFGPGTRLTVT.

J is TRBJ2-4 and V is TRBV11-2, with 10 bases aligning to TRBD1. Unmatched junction bases numbered 11, after V lost 2 bases and J lost 1 base. The CDR3 is made up of 19 amino acids. Germline lookup yields CDR1 SGHAT and CDR2 FQNNGV. The CDR3: CASSLRQGASSEAKNIQYF. In DNA, the CDR3 is TGTGCCAGCAGCTTAAGACAGGGGGCTAGCTCGGAGGCCAAAAACATTCAGTACTTC.

DNA for the CDR3: TGCGCCAGCAGCGCGGGACTTTCTGGGTACTACGAGCAGTACTTC. Protein product: CASSAGLSGYYEQYF. The chain has TRBV5-1 and TRBJ2-7; a possible D gene is TRBD2 (6 bases). This CDR3 spans 15 amino acids. V lost 4 bases and J lost 3, with 17 bases in between. Germline CDR1 is SGHRS and CDR2 is YFSETQ.

The rearrangement links TRBV5-5 to TRBJ1-2; D uncertain. CDR1 is SGHKS, CDR2 YYEKEE, per germline (reference sequence). The CDR3 extends over 14 amino acids. Trimming took 3 bases from V and 9 from J, leaving 18 bases between them. CDR3 sequence reads: CASSSRGARMSYTF. The CDR3 DNA is TGTGCCAGCAGCTCCCGCGGAGCCCGTATGAGCTACACCTTC.